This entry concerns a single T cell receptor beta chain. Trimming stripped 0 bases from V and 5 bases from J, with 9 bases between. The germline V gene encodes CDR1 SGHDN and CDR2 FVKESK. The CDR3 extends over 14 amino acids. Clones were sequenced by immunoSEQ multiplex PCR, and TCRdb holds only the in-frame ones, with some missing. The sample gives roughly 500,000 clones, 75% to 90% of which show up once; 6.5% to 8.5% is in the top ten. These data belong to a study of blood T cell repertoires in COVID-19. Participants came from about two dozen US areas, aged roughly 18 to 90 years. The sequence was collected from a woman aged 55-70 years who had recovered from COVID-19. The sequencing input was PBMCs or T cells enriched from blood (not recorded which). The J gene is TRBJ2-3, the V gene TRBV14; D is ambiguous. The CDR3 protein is CASSQESRQDTQYF. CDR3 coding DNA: TGTGCCAGCAGCCAAGAATCCAGGCAAGATACGCAGTATTTT.